This T cell receptor (beta chain) was sequenced in a study of blood T cells in healthy people across ages. This clonotype came up a few times. Its antigen is not known. Primed by a sample-barcoded 5' primer and a J-beta primer mix, a second PCR proceeded for roughly 6 to 12 cycles. MiXCR, run by TCRdb on the 5' RACE reads, gives a single entry per CDR3 protein. The data contain 1,500,000 or so distinct CDR3 sequences, approximately 59% of them singletons. Germline V gives CDR1 DFQATT, CDR2 SNEGSKA (reference sequence). With 2 bases removed from V and 5 bases from J, the gap between germline ends came to 17 bases. The CDR3 covers 15 residues. Study-wide points: The study found more naive CD4+ cells and higher diversity in long-lived than aged donors.

The sequenced sample consisted of blood. This receptor was identified in a young man in good health. This chain uses TRBV20-1 with TRBJ2-3, with D perhaps matching TRBD1 (6 bases). CDR3 sequence reads: CSARIIPLGGDTQYF. The CDR3 DNA is TGCAGTGCTAGAATTATTCCCCTAGGGGGAGATACGCAGTATTTT.